This T cell receptor (beta chain) was identified in a study of PD-1 blockade in classical Hodgkin lymphoma. As concerns this clone: The antigen remains undetermined.

Overall study results and limits: What drove the repertoire differences, possibly disease activity or prior therapy, has not been defined. The diversity seen at baseline in complete responders resembled that of newly diagnosed patients.

Each of the patients experienced relapse following autologous stem cell transplantation, and their brentuximab vedotin exposure differed. Complete response, partial response or progressive disease constituted the best responses recorded. Sequencing used immunoSEQ multiplex PCR; TCRdb keeps in-frame clones, though not all of them. There are approximately 160,000 clones in the sample; 78% occur only once, and roughly a tenth lies in the top ten. CDR3 size: 13 residues. V was pared by 10 bases and J by 5 bases, with 7 bases of the junction left unmatched. The germline CDR1 and CDR2 sequences are ENHRY and SYGVKD.

The input for sequencing was peripheral blood mononuclear cells (PBMCs), taken before the second cycle of nivolumab. The clonotype originates from a human donor with classical Hodgkin lymphoma. The chain joins TRBV10-3 to TRBJ2-1; the match to TRBD2 covers 8 bases. CDR3 in DNA: TGTGCCACCGCGGGGGGCAGGGACAATGAGCAGTTCTTC. Its protein product is CATAGGRDNEQFF.